This T cell receptor (beta chain) was identified during a study of spatial heterogeneity in lung cancer. As concerns this clonotype: Its antigen is not known. A much larger clone lies a single base off, so this may be a read error.

Study-level results: How many expanded intratumoral alpha and beta TCRs were present tracked the tumor mutation count, which was a count of nonsynonymous mutations.

Described time point: sample taken at primary tumor resection. V lost 6 bases to trimming and J lost 1 base, with 18 bases between them. From germline, CDR1 is SEHNR and CDR2 FQNEAQ (reference sequence). This CDR3 is built from 16 residues. TCRdb reanalysed the 5' RACE reads using MiXCR and keeps one entry per CDR3 protein. Of over 15,000 distinct CDR3 sequences in the sample, 6.8% were seen once. The sequences come from lung tumor tissue, collected at surgery. The origin of this receptor is a female donor with early-stage non-small cell lung cancer. The chain carries TRBV7-9 and TRBJ2-5, with D perhaps TRBD1 or TRBD2 (5 bases each). This CDR3 reads CASRLPGRSLQETQYF. CDR3 in DNA: TGTGCCAGCAGATTACCGGGACGGAGCCTCCAAGAGACCCAGTACTTC.